This TCR beta chain was captured in a study of blood T cell repertoires in COVID-19. Donors in Cohort 3 who had recovered were those with two negative PCRs, healthcare professional clearance, or resolution of their symptoms. Original analysis: Reference gene primers were amplified, and this amplification served to estimate nucleated cell counts. Assay: immunoSEQ multiplex PCR; the TCRdb copy retains only in-frame clones and omits some. For V, J and clone size, that table is used; D and trimming come from the DNA. This table holds 140,000 to 150,000 clones, approximately 80% found once. V lost 3 bases to trimming and J lost 0 bases, with 12 bases between them. CDR1 and CDR2 from the germline V gene are ENHRY and SYGVKD. The CDR3 totals 17 residues.

The chain recombines TRBV10-3 with TRBJ2-6; a weak D match, TRBD1 (6 bases). The source material was PBMCs or T cells enriched from blood (not recorded which). The clonotype originates from a woman between 45 and 60 years old who had recovered from COVID-19. The CDR3 nucleotides are TGTGCCATCAGTGATCAGGACAGCCTCTCTGGGGCCAACGTCCTGACTTTC. Translating it yields CAISDQDSLSGANVLTF.